Listed below are T cell receptor beta chains from one sample, sequenced in a study of beta chain features in type 1 diabetes. Clones were sequenced by immunoSEQ multiplex PCR, and TCRdb holds only the in-frame ones, with some missing. The data hold around 100,000 clones, with 25% to 35% observed a single time. What was sequenced was central memory CD4+ T cells from blood. These receptors were collected from a woman between 18 and 30 years old with type 1 diabetes. Both conserved end residues are part of each CDR3. A D gene is named only where the DNA matches it firmly. Only some rows state a clone size, as once, few, many or a class for expanded clones.

V gene	J gene	CDR3 length	D gene	clone size	CDR3 protein	CDR3 DNA
TRBV13	TRBJ1-2	14	TRBD1	NA	CASSLGTGDYGYTF	TGTGCCAGCAGCTTAGGGACAGGGGACTATGGCTACACCTTC
TRBV6-6	TRBJ1-5	15	NA	once	CASSYPSGGDQPQHF	TGTGCCAGCAGTTACCCCTCGGGGGGGGATCAGCCCCAGCATTTT
TRBV18	TRBJ2-5	16	TRBD1	NA	CASSPPQGVIWETQYF	TGTGCCAGCTCACCACCACAGGGGGTCATATGGGAGACCCAGTACTTC
TRBV6-6	TRBJ2-3	13	TRBD2	few	CASRLAGAGTQYF	TGTGCCAGCCGGCTAGCGGGAGCCGGTACGCAGTATTTT
TRBV7-2	TRBJ2-5	13	NA	NA	CASSLIPQETQYF	TGTGCCAGCAGCTTAATCCCGCAAGAGACCCAGTACTTC
TRBV29-1	TRBJ2-5	13	TRBD2	few	CSVRTSGQETQYF	TGCAGCGTTCGGACTAGCGGCCAAGAGACCCAGTACTTC
TRBV2	TRBJ2-6	15	NA	few	CASIADRSGANVLTF	TGTGCCAGCATAGCAGATCGCTCTGGGGCCAACGTCCTGACTTTC
TRBV5-1	TRBJ2-2	15	TRBD1	few	CASNEGTGSLGELFF	TGCGCCAGTAATGAGGGGACAGGGAGTCTCGGGGAGCTGTTTTTT
TRBV27	TRBJ2-5	16	TRBD2	NA	CASYRRGSGIVETQYF	TGTGCCAGCTACCGCCGTGGTAGCGGGATAGTTGAGACCCAGTACTTC
TRBV5-1	TRBJ2-1	15	NA	few	CASSLGLAPYNEQFF	TGCGCCAGCAGCTTGGGGCTAGCGCCTTACAATGAGCAGTTCTTC
TRBV10-3	TRBJ2-3	12	NA	few	CAISESRDTQYF	TGTGCCATCAGTGAGTCGCGGGATACGCAGTATTTT
TRBV28	TRBJ1-5	14	NA	few	CASRSQGPNQPQHF	TGTGCCAGCAGGTCACAGGGTCCCAATCAGCCCCAGCATTTT
TRBV7-6	TRBJ1-3	16	TRBD1	NA	CASSQGTGLSGNTIYF	TGTGCCAGCAGCCAAGGGACAGGCCTCTCTGGAAACACCATATATTTT
TRBV5-1	TRBJ2-1	15	TRBD2	NA	CASSLSGEGNNEQFF	TGCGCCAGCAGCTTGAGTGGGGAGGGGAACAATGAGCAGTTCTTC
TRBV28	TRBJ1-2	16	TRBD1	NA	CASSLWALTGVGGYTF	TGTGCCAGCAGTTTATGGGCCCTCACAGGGGTTGGGGGCTACACCTTC
TRBV30	TRBJ1-5	14	TRBD1	NA	CACTAGQGNQPQHF	TGTGCCTGTACAGCGGGACAGGGAAATCAGCCCCAGCATTTT
TRBV18	TRBJ2-2	16	TRBD2	few	CASSPTSGSNTGELFF	TGTGCCAGCTCACCAACTAGCGGTTCGAACACCGGGGAGCTGTTTTTT
TRBV5-1	TRBJ2-1	15	TRBD2	NA	CASSLEVLTSHEQFF	TGCGCCAGCAGCTTGGAGGTTTTGACTAGCCATGAGCAGTTCTTC
TRBV7-8	TRBJ2-1	15	NA	NA	CASSISTGNYNEQFF	TGTGCCAGCAGCATCTCTACAGGAAACTACAATGAGCAGTTCTTC
TRBV5-4	TRBJ1-2	16	NA	NA	CASSGAGDRGDYGYTF	TGTGCCAGCAGTGGGGCTGGGGACCGGGGGGACTATGGCTACACCTTC
TRBV6-1	TRBJ2-7	17	TRBD2	few	CASSEYSLGGIPYEQYF	TGTGCCAGCAGTGAATATTCATTGGGGGGGATTCCATACGAGCAGTACTTC
TRBV29-1	TRBJ1-2	12	NA	NA	CSAQTGRDGYTF	TGCAGCGCCCAAACAGGCAGAGATGGCTACACCTTC
TRBV7-2	TRBJ2-7	15	TRBD2	NA	CASSLLASGRYEQYF	TGTGCCAGCAGCTTATTGGCTAGCGGGAGATACGAGCAGTACTTC
TRBV5-1	TRBJ2-3	14	NA	few	CASSPQGQEDTQYF	TGCGCCAGCAGCCCGCAGGGGCAGGAAGATACGCAGTATTTT
TRBV27	TRBJ2-5	16	TRBD2	NA	CASRPPGAGGEETQYF	TGTGCCAGCAGACCCCCTGGCGCGGGAGGGGAGGAGACCCAGTACTTC
TRBV7-2	TRBJ2-7	14	NA	few	CASSLGGARYEQYF	TGTGCCAGCAGCTTAGGGGGCGCGCGGTACGAGCAGTACTTC
TRBV4-3	TRBJ1-1	20	NA	NA	CASSQELSHAQRTGDTEAFF	TGCGCCAGCAGCCAAGAGTTATCGCACGCCCAGCGCACGGGGGACACTGAAGCTTTCTTT
TRBV6-5	TRBJ2-1	16	NA	NA	CASSSEGGGSYNEQFF	TGTGCCAGCAGTTCCGAGGGCGGAGGGAGCTACAATGAGCAGTTCTTC
TRBV7-9	TRBJ1-3	14	TRBD1	few	CASSTGTGGNTIYF	TGTGCCAGCAGCACCGGGACAGGGGGAAACACCATATATTTT
TRBV19	TRBJ2-3	15	TRBD1	NA	CASGDRAPRTDTQYF	TGTGCCAGTGGGGACAGGGCCCCCCGCACAGATACGCAGTATTTT
TRBV2	TRBJ2-7	14	TRBD1	NA	CASSRDRSSYEQYF	TGTGCCAGCAGTAGGGACAGGAGCTCCTACGAGCAGTACTTC
TRBV11-2	TRBJ2-3	15	NA	few	CASSLSRVRDVAQYF	TGTGCCAGCAGCTTATCTAGGGTTCGGGATGTAGCGCAGTATTTT
TRBV2	TRBJ2-2	17	TRBD2	many	CASSVGLAGAHTGELFF	TGTGCCAGCAGTGTAGGGCTAGCGGGAGCCCACACCGGGGAGCTGTTTTTT
TRBV6-6	TRBJ1-5	16	TRBD1	NA	CASSSTGDGLNQPQHF	TGTGCCAGCAGTTCAACAGGGGATGGGCTAAATCAGCCCCAGCATTTT
TRBV28	TRBJ1-2	14	NA	NA	CASTPPGQYYGYTF	TGTGCCAGCACCCCCCCCGGACAGTACTATGGCTACACCTTC
TRBV29-1	TRBJ2-1	12	NA	NA	CSVDEGHNEQFF	TGCAGCGTTGACGAGGGACACAATGAACAGTTCTTC
TRBV30	TRBJ2-3	14	NA	NA	CAWSVNSLTDTQYF	TGTGCCTGGAGTGTGAACAGTCTTACAGATACGCAGTATTTT
TRBV6-5	TRBJ1-2	15	TRBD1	NA	CASSRHRGHDYGYTF	TGTGCCAGCAGTCGCCACAGGGGGCACGACTATGGCTACACCTTC
TRBV19	TRBJ2-5	13	TRBD1	NA	CATSGQNQETQYF	TGTGCCACCTCGGGACAGAATCAAGAGACCCAGTACTTC
TRBV4-2	TRBJ1-2	14	TRBD1	few	CASSYQGAGDGYTF	TGTGCCAGCAGCTATCAGGGGGCGGGGGATGGCTACACCTTC
TRBV7-3	TRBJ1-1	13	TRBD1	once	CASSRDRNTEAFF	TGTGCCAGCAGCCGGGACAGGAACACTGAAGCTTTCTTT
TRBV11-2	TRBJ1-1	18	NA	NA	CASSLSWGAGILNTEAFF	TGTGCCAGCAGCCTTAGTTGGGGAGCGGGGATTCTGAACACTGAAGCTTTCTTT
TRBV5-4	TRBJ2-4	15	NA	few	CASSRTEAGRNIQYF	TGTGCCAGCAGCCGGACAGAAGCTGGGAGAAACATTCAGTACTTC
TRBV2	TRBJ1-5	14	NA	few	CASSDSGRGQPQHF	TGTGCCAGCAGTGACTCCGGTAGGGGTCAGCCCCAGCATTTT
TRBV11-3	TRBJ1-1	13	NA	NA	CASSPHRSTEAFF	TGTGCCAGCAGCCCCCACCGGAGCACTGAAGCTTTCTTT
TRBV5-6	TRBJ2-5	17	TRBD2	NA	CASSLVGREAGEETQYF	TGTGCCAGCAGCTTGGTGGGGCGGGAGGCCGGGGAAGAGACCCAGTACTTC
TRBV7-6	TRBJ2-3	13	TRBD2	NA	CASSGKTSASQYF	TGTGCCAGCAGCGGGAAGACTAGCGCTTCCCAGTATTTT
TRBV30	TRBJ2-3	14	NA	NA	CAWSVGSGTDTQYF	TGTGCCTGGAGTGTCGGGAGTGGCACAGATACGCAGTATTTT
TRBV10-3	TRBJ1-1	18	TRBD1	NA	CAISGAANQGAGNTEAFF	TGTGCCATCAGTGGAGCAGCCAACCAGGGGGCTGGGAACACTGAAGCTTTCTTT
TRBV4-1	TRBJ2-5	14	NA	NA	CASSREYSGETQYF	TGCGCCAGCAGCCGGGAGTATTCGGGAGAGACCCAGTACTTC